The 28 T cell receptor beta chains given below trace back to one sample, sequenced in a study of STAT5B mutations in CD4+ large granular lymphocyte leukemia. Sequencing was performed with immunoSEQ multiplex PCR; in TCRdb, only in-frame clones are kept and a portion is missing. The sample consists of about 24,000 clones, over 70% of them appearing once. Sequencing was done on a sample of CD4+ T cells from blood buffy coats. These receptors originate from a human donor in good health.

The J gene is TRBJ2-5, the V gene TRBV5-4; possibly TRBD2 for D (7 bases). The V end was cut by 4 bases, the J end by 5 bases, with 18 bases between. The CDR3 is made up of 15 amino acids. The germline V gene encodes CDR1 SGHNT and CDR2 YYREEE (reference sequence). CDR3 coding DNA: TGTGCCAGCAGCGGGAGGGGGGGCGCAGGGGAGACCCAGTACTTC. Its translation: CASSGRGGAGETQYF.

This clone is a singleton in its sample. The chain is built from TRBV28 and TRBJ2-7; D might be TRBD1 or TRBD2, each matching 5 bases. V lost 11 bases, J lost 5 bases, and 13 bases lay in between. The CDR3 runs 11 residues. The germline gives CDR1 MDHEN, CDR2 SYDVKM. CDR3 in amino acids: CAGGTRNEQYF. CDR3 nucleotide sequence: TGTGCCGGGGGAACCCGGAACGAGCAGTACTTC.

This clone showed up just a few times. This chain uses TRBV28 with TRBJ2-2; perhaps TRBD1 as D (6 bases). The CDR3 totals 15 residues. Trimming removed 6 bases from V and 0 bases from J, with 11 bases in between. Looked up from germline, CDR1 is MDHEN and CDR2 is SYDVKM. CDR3 residues: CASSRQDTNTGELFF. CDR3 nucleotide sequence: TGTGCCAGCAGCCGACAGGATACGAACACCGGGGAGCTGTTTTTT.

This chain connects TRBV7-3 to TRBJ2-5, with a possible D match to TRBD1 (5 bases). This CDR3 region has 14 residues. Trimming took off 4 bases at V and 2 bases at J, with 11 bases between the two ends. CDR1 and CDR2 (germline): SGHTA, FQGTGA. The CDR3 DNA reads TGTGCCAGCAGCTCCCCCGACAGTCAAGAGACCCAGTACTTC. It is translated as CASSSPDSQETQYF.

The chain uses TRBV5-1 and TRBJ1-1; no firm D call. The V end lost 3 bases, the J end lost 2 bases, and 14 bases lay between the germline ends. Germline V CDR1 and CDR2: SGHRS, YFSETQ. This CDR3 contains 15 residues. In DNA form, the CDR3 reads TGCGCCAGCAGCTCAGCGTGGGCTGGCAACACTGAAGCTTTCTTT. The encoded protein is CASSSAWAGNTEAFF.

The chain links TRBV7-2 to TRBJ2-7, with D tentatively TRBD1 (5 bases). Per germline, CDR1 SGHTA and CDR2 FQGNSA. V lost 1 base to trimming and J lost 2 bases, with 9 bases between them. The CDR3 is 14 residues long. The CDR3 DNA reads TGTGCCAGCAGCTTAGGGGGCAGAACCTACGAGCAGTACTTC. Translation gives CASSLGGRTYEQYF. The full variable domain, its missing parts supplied by reference TRBV7-2 and TRBJ2-7, is GAGVSQSPSNKVTEKGKDVELRCDPISGHTALYWYRQSLGQGLEFLIYFQGNSAPDKSGLPSDRFSAERTGGSVSTLTIQRTQQEDSAVYLCASSLGGRTYEQYFGPGTRLTVT.

The chain joins TRBV2 to TRBJ2-4; TRBD2 might be the D (5 bases). CDR1 SNHLY and CDR2 FYNNEI come from the germline V gene. The CDR3 extends over 16 amino acids. Here the CDR3 DNA reads TGTGCGAATAACTCCGGGGTGAAACTAGCCAAAAACATTCAGTACTTC. Translation: CANNSGVKLAKNIQYF. Based on the CDR3 plus reference TRBV2 and TRBJ2-4, the full variable domain is EPEVTQTPSHQVTQMGQEVILRCVPISNHLYFYWYRQILGQKVEFLVSFYNNEISEKSEIFDDQFSVERPDGSNFTLKIRSTKLEDSAMYFCANNSGVKLAKNIQYFGAGTRLSVL.

CDR3 protein: CASSLWTDTQYF. CDR3 bases: TGTGCCAGCAGTTTATGGACAGATACGCAGTATTTT. This sequence joins TRBV28 and TRBJ2-3, with D hard to call. Trimming took off 0 bases at V and 3 bases at J, with 1 base between the two ends. The CDR3 runs to 12 residues. Per the germline V gene, CDR1 is MDHEN and CDR2 is SYDVKM.

This clone has more than one count but fewer than ten. The chain links TRBV30 to TRBJ2-5, with no clear D. Germline values: CDR1 GTSNPN, CDR2 SVGIG (reference sequence). Trimming pared 1 base from V and 1 base from J, leaving 13 bases between. This CDR3 comprises 15 residues. CDR3 sequence: CAWSGWPAPQETQYF. The CDR3 nucleotides read TGTGCCTGGAGTGGGTGGCCTGCCCCCCAAGAGACCCAGTACTTC.

This chain uses TRBV5-5 with TRBJ2-7; D might be TRBD1 (6 bases). With 2 bases removed from V and 4 bases from J, the gap between germline ends came to 16 bases. The germline gives CDR1 SGHKS, CDR2 YYEKEE (reference sequence). This CDR3 spans 15 amino acids. The DNA for the CDR3 is TGTGCCAGCAGCTTCCGGGACACTACACCATACGAGCAGTACTTC. Translated, it gives CASSFRDTTPYEQYF. The full variable domain, completed using reference TRBV5-5 and TRBJ2-7, is DAGVTQSPTHLIKTRGQQVTLRCSPISGHKSVSWYQQVLGQGPQFIFQYYEKEERGRGNFPDRFSARQFPNYSSELNVNALLLGDSALYLCASSFRDTTPYEQYFGPGTRLTVT.

The chain uses TRBV2 and TRBJ2-1; 12 bases agree with TRBD2. The CDR3 runs 13 residues. V was pared by 5 bases and J by 14 bases, with 7 bases of the junction left unmatched. Germline loops: CDR1 SNHLY, CDR2 FYNNEI. Written as DNA, the CDR3 is TGTGCCAGCAGTCTAGCGGGAGGGCCCCCTAAGTTCTTC. This gives the protein CASSLAGGPPKFF.

The rearrangement links TRBV9 to TRBJ2-7; TRBD1 or TRBD2 may be the D gene (6 bases each). CDR3 length: 14 amino acids. The germline CDR1 and CDR2 sequences are SGDLS and YYNGEE. V lost 4 bases, J lost 5 bases, and 16 bases lay in between. CDR3 region: CASSPQGLLNEQYF. CDR3 nucleotide sequence: TGTGCCAGCAGCCCACAGGGACTCCTCAACGAGCAGTACTTC.

This chain connects TRBV9 to TRBJ2-2; D unresolved. V was pared by 4 bases and J by 7 bases, with 14 bases between. The germline CDR1 and CDR2 sequences are SGDLS and YYNGEE. This CDR3 has 14 residues. The CDR3 protein is CASSPQSADGELFF. DNA for the CDR3: TGTGCCAGCAGCCCACAATCAGCCGACGGGGAGCTGTTTTTT.

V is TRBV10-2 and J is TRBJ1-1; a weak D match, TRBD1 (5 bases). Trimming removed 0 bases from V and 10 bases from J, with 9 bases in between. CDR1 is WSHSY and CDR2 is SAAADI in the germline V gene. The CDR3 sequence is 12 residues long. The CDR3 loop reads CASSESGGGAFF. In nucleotides, the CDR3 is TGCGCCAGCAGTGAGTCTGGGGGGGGAGCTTTCTTT.

V and J are TRBV5-1 and TRBJ1-2, with D perhaps TRBD1 (5 bases). Looked up from germline, CDR1 is SGHRS and CDR2 is YFSETQ. CDR3 length equals 15 residues. Trimming pared 2 bases from V and 4 bases from J, leaving 15 bases between. In DNA form, the CDR3 reads TGCGCCAGCAGCTTACCCCAACTGAGGGGCTATGGCTACACCTTC. Protein sequence: CASSLPQLRGYGYTF.

The chain employs TRBV6-6 and TRBJ2-7; the D gene is possibly TRBD1 (5 bases). The length of the CDR3 is 12 residues. The ends were cut back, 5 bases at V and 7 bases at J, with 12 bases in the middle. Germline values: CDR1 MNHNY, CDR2 SVGAGI (reference sequence). The CDR3 bases are TGTGCCAGCAGTCATGGGGCTGGAGAGCAGTACTTC. It is translated as CASSHGAGEQYF.

The table lists this clone with a count of one. The CDR3 DNA follows: TGTGCCAGCAGCTTGGCCTTCACCTCCTACGAGCAGTACTTC. Protein: CASSLAFTSYEQYF. The V gene is TRBV5-5, the J gene TRBJ2-7; D remains unclear. Germline V lookup: CDR1 SGHKS, CDR2 YYEKEE (reference sequence). Trimming removed 0 bases from V and 0 bases from J, with 7 bases in between. The CDR3 length is 14 residues.

The genes are TRBV18 and TRBJ2-3, with 8 positions matching TRBD2. V trimming: 0 bases; J trimming: 1 base; junction bases outside the gene matches: 3. The germline V gene encodes CDR1 KGHSH and CDR2 LQKENI. The length of the CDR3 is 16 residues. This CDR3 reads CASSPPGAGGTDTQYF. CDR3 nucleotide sequence: TGTGCCAGCTCACCACCGGGAGCGGGAGGCACAGATACGCAGTATTTT.

This rearrangement joins TRBV18 to TRBJ2-3, with a possible D match to TRBD1 (5 bases). Germline-derived CDR1 and CDR2 are KGHSH and LQKENI. The CDR3 totals 14 residues. V lost 4 bases and J 5 bases, leaving 13 bases between the germline ends. The CDR3 DNA is TGTGCCAGCTCACTCTCTTCCCAGGGAGATACGCAGTATTTT. Translation: CASSLSSQGDTQYF.

The V and J genes are TRBV7-2 and TRBJ2-1, with D possibly TRBD1 on 5 matching bases. Trimming shortened V by 3 bases and J by 9 bases, and 15 bases separated the two germline ends. The CDR3 totals 14 residues. In germline, CDR1 is SGHTA, CDR2 FQGNSA. In DNA form, the CDR3 reads TGTGCCAGCAGCTTGGGTCAGGGATTGGGTGAGCAGTTCTTC. Protein product: CASSLGQGLGEQFF.

This clone occurred a few times. The chain recombines TRBV6-1 with TRBJ1-5; no definite D call. V was trimmed by 6 bases and J by 4 bases, leaving 7 bases between them. CDR1 and CDR2 (germline): MNHNS, SASEGT. The CDR3 consists of 12 residues. As DNA, the CDR3 is TGTGCCAGCAGCACGGCTAATCAGCCCCAGCATTTT. Protein: CASSTANQPQHF.

Remarks on this clone: Sequence at one end of the junction differs from germline and may be a read error. Other DNA variants within this sample encode the same CDR3. This sequence joins TRBV7-9 and TRBJ1-2; no clear D gene. CDR1 and CDR2 from the germline V gene are SEHNR and FQNEAQ (reference sequence). The CDR3 has 13 residues. The CDR3 DNA reads TGTGCCAGCAGCTTAAGTTTTTCGGGCGGCTACACCTTT. It codes for CASSLSFSGGYTF. The complete variable domain, with remaining parts taken from reference TRBV7-9 and TRBJ1-2, reads DTGVSQNPRHKITKRGQNVTFRCDPISEHNRLYWYRQTLGQGPEFLTYFQNEAQLEKSRLLSDRFSAERPKGSFSTLEIQRTEQGDSAMYLCASSLSFSGGYTFGSGTRLTVV.

J is TRBJ2-7 and V is TRBV19, with a weak D call TRBD1 (5 bases). V was shortened by 5 bases and J by 7 bases, with 9 bases between the two germline ends. The length of the CDR3 is 11 residues. CDR1 and CDR2 (germline): LNHDA, SQIVND (reference sequence). DNA of the CDR3: TGTGCCAGTAGTGAAGGGGTGGAGCAGTACTTC. Protein sequence: CASSEGVEQYF.

V is TRBV28 and J is TRBJ2-2, with D uncertain. This CDR3 has 14 residues. The V gene's germline CDR1 is MDHEN and CDR2 SYDVKM. V was pared by 7 bases and J by 7 bases, with 16 bases between. As DNA, the CDR3 is TGTGCCAGCACCCCAGCAACCAAGGGCGGGGAGCTGTTTTTT. Translated, it gives CASTPATKGGELFF.

The DNA of the CDR3 is TGTGCCAGCAGCTTGAGGGCGGGAGGTCTTCTCACCGGGGAGCTGTTTTTT. Its translation: CASSLRAGGLLTGELFF. The chain recombines TRBV5-4 with TRBJ2-2; 8 bases line up with TRBD2. CDR1 SGHNT and CDR2 YYREEE come from the germline V gene (reference sequence). Trimming at V came to 1 base and at J to 4 bases, leaving 9 bases not matched to a gene. CDR3 length: 17 amino acids.

A few counts support this clone. The chain links TRBV7-2 to TRBJ1-5, with 10 bases lining up with TRBD1. The CDR3 contains 15 residues. Germline V gene sequence: CDR1 SGHTA, CDR2 FQGNSA. The V and J ends lost 4 bases and 6 bases, in that order; junction bases with no gene match: 6. This CDR3 reads CASSSRQGAGQPQHF. CDR3 nucleotides: TGTGCCAGCAGCTCTCGACAGGGGGCAGGTCAGCCCCAGCATTTT.

The rearrangement uses TRBV14 and TRBJ2-1; TRBD2 matches at 7 bases. The CDR3 spans 17 residues. The V and J ends lost 0 bases and 1 base, in that order; junction bases with no gene match: 6. Germline V gene lookup returns CDR1 SGHDN and CDR2 FVKESK. CDR3 region: CASSQEGGAESYNEQFF. In DNA, the CDR3 is TGTGCCAGCAGCCAAGAGGGAGGGGCGGAGTCCTACAATGAGCAGTTCTTC.

The gene calls are TRBV27 and TRBJ1-2, with a possible D match to TRBD1 (6 bases). The germline CDR1 and CDR2 sequences are MNHEY and SMNVEV (reference sequence). V lost 10 bases and J 5 bases, leaving 17 bases between the germline ends. The CDR3 consists of 13 residues. The DNA of the CDR3 is TGTGCCACCAAACAGGGAGGAGGATATGGCTACACCTTC. Its protein product is CATKQGGGYGYTF.